A selection of T cell receptor beta chains follows, all from one sample in a study of T cell changes during pregnancy in multiple sclerosis. The protocol was immunoSEQ multiplex PCR, while the TCRdb copy is restricted to in-frame clones and leaves out a portion. Here the sample spans around 100,000 clones, roughly nine tenths being singletons. The specimen comprised peripheral blood, sampled in the second trimester of pregnancy. Receptors were obtained from a female donor in good health, enrolled as a control in a pregnancy study. CDR3s include the opening cysteine and the closing phenylalanine or tryptophan. A D gene is named only where the DNA matches it firmly. Clone sizes are given selectively: once, few, many, or a class where the clone is expanded.

v_call: TRBV6-1
j_call: TRBJ2-3
d_call: NA
clone_size: NA
cdr3_nt: TGTGCCAGCGCCACAAACACAGATACGCAGTATTTT
cdr3_aa: CASATNTDTQYF

v_call: TRBV7-9
j_call: TRBJ2-3
d_call: NA
clone_size: once
cdr3_nt: TGTGCCAGCAGCTTAGCCGGCAGGATGAGCACAGATACGCAGTATTTT
cdr3_aa: CASSLAGRMSTDTQYF

v_call: TRBV6-5
j_call: TRBJ2-1
d_call: TRBD2
clone_size: once
cdr3_nt: TGTGCCAGCAGTTACTCGGCCAGCGGGAGTATCGATGAGCAGTTCTTC
cdr3_aa: CASSYSASGSIDEQFF

v_call: TRBV6-1
j_call: TRBJ2-2
d_call: NA
clone_size: once
cdr3_nt: TGTGCCAGCAGTGAATTTATTCAGGGAACCGGGGAGCTGTTTTTT
cdr3_aa: CASSEFIQGTGELFF

v_call: TRBV4-1
j_call: TRBJ2-2
d_call: TRBD2
clone_size: NA
cdr3_nt: TGCGCCAGCAGCCAACTTATAGCGGGGGGTGTGATGTTAGGGGAGCTGTTTTTT
cdr3_aa: CASSQLIAGGVMLGELFF

v_call: TRBV4-1
j_call: TRBJ1-1
d_call: TRBD1
clone_size: NA
cdr3_nt: TGCGCCAGCAGCCAGACGGGACAGGGGTTTAATGAAGCTTTCTTT
cdr3_aa: CASSQTGQGFNEAFF

v_call: TRBV7-2
j_call: TRBJ2-1
d_call: TRBD1
clone_size: NA
cdr3_nt: TGTGCCAGCAGCTTAGGGACAGGGGCTTCCAATGAGCAGTTCTTC
cdr3_aa: CASSLGTGASNEQFF

v_call: TRBV28
j_call: TRBJ1-6
d_call: TRBD1
clone_size: NA
cdr3_nt: TGTGCCAGCGGTTTGACAGGGTCTTTTAATTCACCCCTCCACTTT
cdr3_aa: CASGLTGSFNSPLHF

v_call: TRBV19
j_call: TRBJ1-2
d_call: TRBD1
clone_size: NA
cdr3_nt: TGTGCCAGTAGGGGGACAGCCTATCTCTCCTATGGCTACACCTTC
cdr3_aa: CASRGTAYLSYGYTF

v_call: TRBV19
j_call: TRBJ1-4
d_call: TRBD1
clone_size: NA
cdr3_nt: TGTGCCAGTAGTACCGGACAGGGGTCTACAACTAATGAAAAACTGTTTTTT
cdr3_aa: CASSTGQGSTTNEKLFF

v_call: TRBV25-1
j_call: TRBJ2-7
d_call: NA
clone_size: NA
cdr3_nt: TGTGCCAGCAGTGAATCGCCAGCCTACGAGCAGTACTTC
cdr3_aa: CASSESPAYEQYF

v_call: TRBV28
j_call: TRBJ1-3
d_call: TRBD1
clone_size: NA
cdr3_nt: TGTGCCAGCAGCCCAACCGAGGGCAGGGGGTCTGGAAACACCATATATTTT
cdr3_aa: CASSPTEGRGSGNTIYF

v_call: TRBV9
j_call: TRBJ2-1
d_call: NA
clone_size: NA
cdr3_nt: TGTGCCAGCAGCGTAGACTCGGGTTACAATGAGCAGTTCTTC
cdr3_aa: CASSVDSGYNEQFF

v_call: TRBV19
j_call: TRBJ2-6
d_call: NA
clone_size: NA
cdr3_nt: TGTGCCAGTAGTATAGGAGGGGGAACCTCTGGGGCCAACGTCCTGACTTTC
cdr3_aa: CASSIGGGTSGANVLTF

v_call: TRBV28
j_call: TRBJ1-1
d_call: NA
clone_size: NA
cdr3_nt: TGTGCCAGCTTATCAGGGTTTGGCACTGAAGCTTTCTTT
cdr3_aa: CASLSGFGTEAFF

v_call: TRBV28
j_call: TRBJ2-7
d_call: NA
clone_size: NA
cdr3_nt: TGTGCCAGCAGGCGTACTTCCGGCTCCTACGAGCAGTACTTC
cdr3_aa: CASRRTSGSYEQYF

v_call: TRBV7-2
j_call: TRBJ2-7
d_call: TRBD2
clone_size: NA
cdr3_nt: TGTGCCAGCAGCCCATCGACTAGCGGGGGGGCCGAGCAGTACTTC
cdr3_aa: CASSPSTSGGAEQYF

v_call: TRBV19
j_call: TRBJ1-2
d_call: NA
clone_size: NA
cdr3_nt: TGTGCCAGTAGTATAAGGGGGGGCGCCGATCACTATGGCTACACCTTC
cdr3_aa: CASSIRGGADHYGYTF

v_call: TRBV9
j_call: TRBJ1-2
d_call: NA
clone_size: NA
cdr3_nt: TGTGCCAGCAGCGTAAGTGGACAAAGTGCCCGGGGCTACACCTTC
cdr3_aa: CASSVSGQSARGYTF

v_call: TRBV5-5
j_call: TRBJ2-7
d_call: TRBD1
clone_size: NA
cdr3_nt: TGTGCCAGCAGAGTGGACAGGGGGCTCTCCTACGAGCAGTACTTC
cdr3_aa: CASRVDRGLSYEQYF

v_call: TRBV5-8
j_call: TRBJ2-6
d_call: TRBD1
clone_size: NA
cdr3_nt: TGTGCCAGCAGCCGGGGACAGACCTCTGGGGCCAACGTCCTGACTTTC
cdr3_aa: CASSRGQTSGANVLTF

v_call: TRBV4-3
j_call: TRBJ1-1
d_call: NA
clone_size: NA
cdr3_nt: TGCGCCAGCAGCCAAGATGGGGGGGGAGGGGCCACTGAAGCTTTCTTT
cdr3_aa: CASSQDGGGGATEAFF

v_call: TRBV7-6
j_call: TRBJ1-4
d_call: NA
clone_size: NA
cdr3_nt: TGTGCCAGCAGCTCAACGGGTAGCGGGGAAAAACTGTTTTTT
cdr3_aa: CASSSTGSGEKLFF

v_call: TRBV19
j_call: TRBJ2-1
d_call: TRBD2
clone_size: NA
cdr3_nt: TGTGCCAGTAGTTCGCGAGGTTTAGCGGGAGATGAGCAGTTCTTC
cdr3_aa: CASSSRGLAGDEQFF

v_call: TRBV7-2
j_call: TRBJ1-2
d_call: TRBD1
clone_size: NA
cdr3_nt: TGTGCCAGCAGCACACGAACGACAGGGCTCCATGGCTACACCTTC
cdr3_aa: CASSTRTTGLHGYTF

v_call: TRBV6-5
j_call: TRBJ2-2
d_call: TRBD2
clone_size: once
cdr3_nt: TGTGCCAGCAGTTACTGGGCGGGGGCGAACACCGGGGAGCTGTTTTTT
cdr3_aa: CASSYWAGANTGELFF

v_call: TRBV27
j_call: TRBJ1-1
d_call: NA
clone_size: NA
cdr3_nt: TGTGCCAGCAGTCGGCGACAGCTAATGAACACTGAAGCTTTCTTT
cdr3_aa: CASSRRQLMNTEAFF

v_call: TRBV30
j_call: TRBJ1-2
d_call: TRBD1
clone_size: NA
cdr3_nt: TGTGCCTCGCCCCCCACAGGGGAAGGGTATGGCTACACCTTC
cdr3_aa: CASPPTGEGYGYTF

v_call: TRBV19
j_call: TRBJ1-5
d_call: NA
clone_size: NA
cdr3_nt: TGTGCCAGTAGTACCTTAGGCAGGGATAAGTCGAGAGGTCAGCCCCAGCATTTT
cdr3_aa: CASSTLGRDKSRGQPQHF

v_call: TRBV5-1
j_call: TRBJ1-1
d_call: TRBD1
clone_size: NA
cdr3_nt: TGCGCCAGCCAGAGACAGGGCGGGGACACTGAAGCTTTCTTT
cdr3_aa: CASQRQGGDTEAFF

v_call: TRBV18
j_call: TRBJ1-1
d_call: TRBD1
clone_size: NA
cdr3_nt: TGTGCCAGCTCACCACAGGACAGGGGGTTTAGAGTTGCCGAAGCTTTCTTT
cdr3_aa: CASSPQDRGFRVAEAFF

v_call: TRBV6-4
j_call: TRBJ2-7
d_call: TRBD1
clone_size: NA
cdr3_nt: TGTGCCAGCAGTGACACGACAGGGTTAAGGGCCTACGAGCAGTACTTC
cdr3_aa: CASSDTTGLRAYEQYF

v_call: TRBV19
j_call: TRBJ2-7
d_call: TRBD1
clone_size: NA
cdr3_nt: TGTGCCAGTAGTATCCAGGGGGTGGGCTACGAGCAGTACTTC
cdr3_aa: CASSIQGVGYEQYF

v_call: TRBV7-2
j_call: TRBJ1-3
d_call: NA
clone_size: NA
cdr3_nt: TGTGCCAGCAGCTTAGCGGGCCTCTCTGGAAACACCATATATTTT
cdr3_aa: CASSLAGLSGNTIYF

v_call: TRBV5-1
j_call: TRBJ1-2
d_call: NA
clone_size: NA
cdr3_nt: TGCGCCAGCAGTGACGGACAGCCCGGAACCTATGGCTACACCTTC
cdr3_aa: CASSDGQPGTYGYTF

v_call: TRBV12-2
j_call: TRBJ1-6
d_call: NA
clone_size: NA
cdr3_nt: TGTGCAAGTCGCTTAGAGGACAGGGGGCGGTATAATTCACCCCTCCACTTT
cdr3_aa: CASRLEDRGRYNSPLHF

v_call: TRBV27
j_call: TRBJ1-3
d_call: TRBD1
clone_size: NA
cdr3_nt: TGTGCCAGCAGTTTAGACAGGGGTGGAAACACCATATATTTT
cdr3_aa: CASSLDRGGNTIYF

v_call: TRBV6-6
j_call: TRBJ2-3
d_call: TRBD2
clone_size: NA
cdr3_nt: TGTGCCAGCAGCGAGTGGGCGGGGGGGCTCACAGATACGCAGTATTTT
cdr3_aa: CASSEWAGGLTDTQYF

v_call: TRBV27
j_call: TRBJ2-1
d_call: TRBD1
clone_size: NA
cdr3_nt: TGTGCCAGCAGTCCCGTGACAGGGGGATACAATGAGCAGTTCTTC
cdr3_aa: CASSPVTGGYNEQFF

v_call: TRBV19
j_call: TRBJ1-2
d_call: NA
clone_size: NA
cdr3_nt: TGTGCCAGTAGGCTTGTGACAAGCTATGGCTACACCTTC
cdr3_aa: CASRLVTSYGYTF

v_call: TRBV27
j_call: TRBJ2-1
d_call: NA
clone_size: NA
cdr3_nt: TGTGCCAGCAGTCTGGGAGCAACACTAAATGAGCAGTTCTTC
cdr3_aa: CASSLGATLNEQFF

v_call: TRBV18
j_call: TRBJ2-3
d_call: TRBD1
clone_size: NA
cdr3_nt: TGTGCCAGCCGCATGTTTACAGGGGGCCTCAGCACAGATACGCAGTATTTT
cdr3_aa: CASRMFTGGLSTDTQYF

v_call: TRBV5-4
j_call: TRBJ2-2
d_call: TRBD1
clone_size: NA
cdr3_nt: TGTGCCAGCAGCCCCCCGGGACAGGGATCGAGGCCCGGGGAGCTGTTTTTT
cdr3_aa: CASSPPGQGSRPGELFF

v_call: TRBV6-4
j_call: TRBJ2-3
d_call: TRBD2
clone_size: NA
cdr3_nt: TGTGCCAGCAGTGAAGCCAGCGGGGCTCCCACAGATACGCAGTATTTT
cdr3_aa: CASSEASGAPTDTQYF

v_call: TRBV19
j_call: TRBJ2-3
d_call: TRBD2
clone_size: NA
cdr3_nt: TGTGCCAGTAGGAGACTAGCGGTGGGCACAGATACGCAGTATTTT
cdr3_aa: CASRRLAVGTDTQYF

v_call: TRBV18
j_call: TRBJ2-1
d_call: TRBD2
clone_size: once
cdr3_nt: TGTGCCAGCTCACCACAGACCGGGACTAGCGGCTACAATGAGCAGTTCTTC
cdr3_aa: CASSPQTGTSGYNEQFF

v_call: TRBV7-6
j_call: TRBJ2-3
d_call: NA
clone_size: NA
cdr3_nt: TGTGCCAGCAGCTTGGGCGGGATGCCAGATACGCAGTATTTT
cdr3_aa: CASSLGGMPDTQYF

v_call: TRBV10-1
j_call: TRBJ1-1
d_call: NA
clone_size: NA
cdr3_nt: TGCGCCAGCAGTGGGGGGGAGGACACTGAAGCTTTCTTT
cdr3_aa: CASSGGEDTEAFF

v_call: TRBV19
j_call: TRBJ2-6
d_call: NA
clone_size: NA
cdr3_nt: TGTGCCAGTAGTCCGTTCCAGGGGACTGGGGCCAACGTCCTGACTTTC
cdr3_aa: CASSPFQGTGANVLTF